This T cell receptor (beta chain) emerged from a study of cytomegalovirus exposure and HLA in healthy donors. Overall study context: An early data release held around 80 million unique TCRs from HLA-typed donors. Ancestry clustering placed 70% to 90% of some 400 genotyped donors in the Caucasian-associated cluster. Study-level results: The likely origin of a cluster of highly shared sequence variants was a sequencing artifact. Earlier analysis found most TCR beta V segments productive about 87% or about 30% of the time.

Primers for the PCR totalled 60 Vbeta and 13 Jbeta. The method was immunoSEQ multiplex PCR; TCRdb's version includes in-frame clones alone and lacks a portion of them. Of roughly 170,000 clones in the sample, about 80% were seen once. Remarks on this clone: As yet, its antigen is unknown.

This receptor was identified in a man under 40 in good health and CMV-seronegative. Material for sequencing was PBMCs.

CDR3 in amino acids: CASSITGELSYEQYF. The CDR3 coding sequence is TGTGCCAGCAGCATAACAGGGGAACTATCCTACGAGCAGTACTTC. The V gene is TRBV7-2, the J gene TRBJ2-7; 7 bases map to TRBD1. Germline V gene sequence: CDR1 SGHTA, CDR2 FQGNSA. The CDR3 length is 15 residues. V lost 5 bases, J lost 1 base, and 8 bases stayed unmatched.